The sequence of this T cell receptor (beta chain) was determined in a study of PD-L1 blockade in urothelial cancer. Trimming removed 4 bases from V and 6 bases from J, with 17 bases in between. Germline loops: CDR1 LNHDA, CDR2 SQIVND (reference sequence). The CDR3 runs to 15 residues. Time point meaning: peripheral blood 6 weeks after treatment start. Repertoires were generated with immunoSEQ multiplex PCR, while TCRdb's copy carries only in-frame clones and drops some. The table has 40,000 or so clones, around 88% seen once; the top ten hold over 20%. Sequencing was performed on PBMCs, taken around atezolizumab (anti-PD-L1) treatment. The sequence derives from a man aged 55-75 years with urothelial cancer. The rearrangement uses TRBV19 and TRBJ2-3; D is possibly TRBD1 (5 bases). The CDR3 loop reads CASSNYRITSDTQYF. The CDR3 DNA reads TGTGCCAGTAGTAACTACAGGATTACCTCCGATACGCAGTATTTT.